A selection of T cell receptor beta chains follows, all from one sample in a study of immune evolution from preneoplasia to lung adenocarcinoma. Sequenced by immunoSEQ multiplex PCR; TCRdb stores in-frame clones only, minus some. Among about 6,100 clones listed, roughly 85% were seen once. The sample was FFPE minimally invasive lung adenocarcinoma tissue. These receptors all stem from a person over 45 with lung adenocarcinoma. Both conserved end residues are part of each CDR3. The order of the fields is V gene, J gene, CDR3 length, CDR3 protein.

v_gene: TRBV30; j_gene: TRBJ1-1; len: 13; CDR3aa: CAWSATWGTEAFF
v_gene: TRBV30; j_gene: TRBJ2-1; len: 15; CDR3aa: CAWSNIALIYNEQFF
v_gene: TRBV5-4; j_gene: TRBJ2-1; len: 17; CDR3aa: CASSPGNSGGSYNEQFF
v_gene: TRBV2; j_gene: TRBJ2-3; len: 16; CDR3aa: CASRRAGSTSTDTQYF
v_gene: TRBV11-3; j_gene: TRBJ2-2; len: 14; CDR3aa: CASRLGQGAGELFF
v_gene: TRBV6-5; j_gene: TRBJ1-2; len: 12; CDR3aa: CASSHLNYGYTF
v_gene: TRBV18; j_gene: TRBJ1-1; len: 17; CDR3aa: CASSPPRGGSGNTEAFF
v_gene: TRBV30; j_gene: TRBJ2-5; len: 11; CDR3aa: CAWRAGATQYF
v_gene: TRBV7-9; j_gene: TRBJ2-7; len: 14; CDR3aa: CASSFSGRAYEQYF
v_gene: TRBV28; j_gene: TRBJ2-5; len: 13; CDR3aa: CASSQTGVKTQYF
v_gene: TRBV28; j_gene: TRBJ1-5; len: 12; CDR3aa: CASSGGPVPQHF
v_gene: TRBV4-1; j_gene: TRBJ2-3; len: 20; CDR3aa: CASSQDTLRQSQGGTDTQYF
v_gene: TRBV7-9; j_gene: TRBJ2-1; len: 17; CDR3aa: CASSLVIQRGGKNEQFF
v_gene: TRBV9; j_gene: TRBJ2-2; len: 16; CDR3aa: CASTKRDQQNTGELFF
v_gene: TRBV11-2; j_gene: TRBJ2-7; len: 14; CDR3aa: CASSLRRGPGEQYF
v_gene: TRBV4-1; j_gene: TRBJ2-3; len: 15; CDR3aa: CASSSNRERTDTQYF
v_gene: TRBV9; j_gene: TRBJ2-2; len: 16; CDR3aa: CASSVDWGWNTGELFF